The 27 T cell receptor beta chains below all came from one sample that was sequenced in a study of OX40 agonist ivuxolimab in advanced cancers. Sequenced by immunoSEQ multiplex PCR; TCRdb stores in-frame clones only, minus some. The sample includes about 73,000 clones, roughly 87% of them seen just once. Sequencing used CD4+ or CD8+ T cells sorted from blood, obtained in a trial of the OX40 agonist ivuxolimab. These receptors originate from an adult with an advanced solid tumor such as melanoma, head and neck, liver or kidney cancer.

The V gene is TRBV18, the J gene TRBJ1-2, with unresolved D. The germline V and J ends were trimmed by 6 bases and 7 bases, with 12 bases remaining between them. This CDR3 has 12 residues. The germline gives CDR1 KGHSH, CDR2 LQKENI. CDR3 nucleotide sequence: TGTGCCAGCTCCTCCTCAACGGCTGGCTACACCTTC. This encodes CASSSSTAGYTF.

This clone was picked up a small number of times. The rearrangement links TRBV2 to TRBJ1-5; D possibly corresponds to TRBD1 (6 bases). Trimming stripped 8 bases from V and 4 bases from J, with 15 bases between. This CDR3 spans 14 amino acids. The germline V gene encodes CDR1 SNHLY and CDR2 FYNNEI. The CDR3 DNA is TGTGCCAGCCGCGGGGGCATGAGGAATCAGCCCCAGCATTTT. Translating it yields CASRGGMRNQPQHF.

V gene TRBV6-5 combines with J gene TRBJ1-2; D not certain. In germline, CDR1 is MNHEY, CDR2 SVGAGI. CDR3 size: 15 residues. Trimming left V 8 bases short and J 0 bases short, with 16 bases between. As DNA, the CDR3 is TGTGCCAGCTATCGATCGCCCCCCGCTAACTATGGCTACACCTTC. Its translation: CASYRSPPANYGYTF.

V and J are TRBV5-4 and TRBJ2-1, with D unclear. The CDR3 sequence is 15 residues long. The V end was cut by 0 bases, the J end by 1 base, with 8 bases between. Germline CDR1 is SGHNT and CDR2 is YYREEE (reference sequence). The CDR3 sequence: CASSLDLVSYNEQFF. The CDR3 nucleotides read TGTGCCAGCAGCTTGGACCTAGTTTCCTACAATGAGCAGTTCTTC. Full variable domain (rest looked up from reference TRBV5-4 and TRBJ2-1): ETGVTQSPTHLIKTRGQQVTLRCSSQSGHNTVSWYQQALGQGPQFIFQYYREEENGRGNFPPRFSGLQFPNYSSELNVNALELDDSALYLCASSLDLVSYNEQFFGPGTRLTVL.

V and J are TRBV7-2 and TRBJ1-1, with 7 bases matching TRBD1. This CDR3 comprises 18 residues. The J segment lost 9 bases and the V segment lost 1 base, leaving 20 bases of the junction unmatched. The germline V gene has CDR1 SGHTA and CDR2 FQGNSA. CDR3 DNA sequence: TGTGCCAGCAGCTTAGTTGTTTCGGGGACAGCTTACCCCACCAAAGCTTTCTTT. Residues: CASSLVVSGTAYPTKAFF. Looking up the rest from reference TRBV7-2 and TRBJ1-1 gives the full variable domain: GAGVSQSPSNKVTEKGKDVELRCDPISGHTALYWYRQSLGQGLEFLIYFQGNSAPDKSGLPSDRFSAERTGGSVSTLTIQRTQQEDSAVYLCASSLVVSGTAYPTKAFFGQGTRLTVV.

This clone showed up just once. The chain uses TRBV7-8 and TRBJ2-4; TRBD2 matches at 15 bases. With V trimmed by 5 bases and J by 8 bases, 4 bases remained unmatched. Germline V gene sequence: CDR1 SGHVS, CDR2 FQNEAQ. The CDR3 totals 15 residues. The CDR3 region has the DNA TGTGCCAGCAGCCGGGGACTAGCGGGGGGTTACATTCAGTACTTC. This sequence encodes CASSRGLAGGYIQYF.

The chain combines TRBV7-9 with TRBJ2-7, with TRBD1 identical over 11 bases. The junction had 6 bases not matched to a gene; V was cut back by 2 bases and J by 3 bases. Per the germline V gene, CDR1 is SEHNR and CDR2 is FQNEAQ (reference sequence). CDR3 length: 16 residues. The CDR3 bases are TGTGCCAGCAGCTTACCCTCCGGGACAGGGGGCTACGAGCAGTACTTC. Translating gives CASSLPSGTGGYEQYF.

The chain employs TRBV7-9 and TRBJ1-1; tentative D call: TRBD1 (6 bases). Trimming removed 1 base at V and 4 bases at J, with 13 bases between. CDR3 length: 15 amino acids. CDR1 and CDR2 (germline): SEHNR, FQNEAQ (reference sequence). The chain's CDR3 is CASSLVGQGSTEAFF. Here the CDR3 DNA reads TGTGCCAGCAGCTTAGTAGGTCAGGGGAGCACTGAAGCTTTCTTT. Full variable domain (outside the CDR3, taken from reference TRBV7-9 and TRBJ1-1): DTGVSQNPRHKITKRGQNVTFRCDPISEHNRLYWYRQTLGQGPEFLTYFQNEAQLEKSRLLSDRFSAERPKGSFSTLEIQRTEQGDSAMYLCASSLVGQGSTEAFFGQGTRLTVV.

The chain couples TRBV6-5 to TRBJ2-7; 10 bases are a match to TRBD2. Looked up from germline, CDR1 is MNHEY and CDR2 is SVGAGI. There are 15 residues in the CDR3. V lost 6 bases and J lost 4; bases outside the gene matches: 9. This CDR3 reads CASSSPAGGLYEQYF. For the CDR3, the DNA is TGTGCCAGCAGCAGCCCAGCGGGGGGGCTATACGAGCAGTACTTC.

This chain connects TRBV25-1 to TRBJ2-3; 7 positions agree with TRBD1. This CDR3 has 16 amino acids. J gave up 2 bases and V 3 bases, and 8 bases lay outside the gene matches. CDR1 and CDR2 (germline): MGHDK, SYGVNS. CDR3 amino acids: CASSEARTGVTDTQYF. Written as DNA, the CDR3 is TGTGCCAGCAGTGAGGCGAGAACAGGGGTCACAGATACGCAGTATTTT. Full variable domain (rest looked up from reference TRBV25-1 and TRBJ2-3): EADIYQTPRYLVIGTGKKITLECSQTMGHDKMYWYQQDPGMELHLIHYSYGVNSTEKGDLSSESTVSRIRTEHFPLTLESARPSHTSQYLCASSEARTGVTDTQYFGPGTRLTVL.

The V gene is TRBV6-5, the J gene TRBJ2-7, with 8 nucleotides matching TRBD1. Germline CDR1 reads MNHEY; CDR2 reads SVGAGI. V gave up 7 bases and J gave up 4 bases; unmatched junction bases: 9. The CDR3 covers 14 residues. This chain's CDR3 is CASTMGQGAYEQYF. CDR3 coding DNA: TGTGCCAGCACCATGGGGCAGGGGGCTTACGAGCAGTACTTC.

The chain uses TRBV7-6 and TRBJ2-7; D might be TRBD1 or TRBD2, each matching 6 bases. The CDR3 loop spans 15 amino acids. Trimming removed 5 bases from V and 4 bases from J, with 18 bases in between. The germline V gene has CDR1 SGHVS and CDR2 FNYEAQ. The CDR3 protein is CASSPRRRGDYEQYF. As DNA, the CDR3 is TGTGCCAGCAGCCCCCGTAGGAGGGGGGATTACGAGCAGTACTTC.

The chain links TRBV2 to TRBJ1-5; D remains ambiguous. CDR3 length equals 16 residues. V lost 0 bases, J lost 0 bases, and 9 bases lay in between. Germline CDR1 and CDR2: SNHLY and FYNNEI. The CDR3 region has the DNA TGTGCCAGCAGTGAAGCGCCCGCTTATAGCAATCAGCCCCAGCATTTT. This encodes CASSEAPAYSNQPQHF.

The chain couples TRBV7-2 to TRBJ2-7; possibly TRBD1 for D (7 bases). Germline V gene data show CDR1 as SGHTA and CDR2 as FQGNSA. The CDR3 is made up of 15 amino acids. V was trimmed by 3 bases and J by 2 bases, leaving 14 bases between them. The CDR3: CASSLEGQTTYEQYF. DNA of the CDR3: TGTGCCAGCAGCTTGGAGGGACAGACAACCTACGAGCAGTACTTC. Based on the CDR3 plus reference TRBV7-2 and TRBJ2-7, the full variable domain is GAGVSQSPSNKVTEKGKDVELRCDPISGHTALYWYRQSLGQGLEFLIYFQGNSAPDKSGLPSDRFSAERTGGSVSTLTIQRTQQEDSAVYLCASSLEGQTTYEQYFGPGTRLTVT.

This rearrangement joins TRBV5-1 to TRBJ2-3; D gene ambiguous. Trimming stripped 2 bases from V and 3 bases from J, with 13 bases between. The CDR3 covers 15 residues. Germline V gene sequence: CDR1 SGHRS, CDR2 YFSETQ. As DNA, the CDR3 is TGCGCCAGCAGCTTCAAATACACGGGTACAGATACGCAGTATTTT. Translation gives CASSFKYTGTDTQYF.

The CDR3 protein is CASRPEREQPQHF. The CDR3 region has the DNA TGTGCCAGTAGGCCTGAAAGGGAGCAGCCCCAGCATTTT. The V call is TRBV19, the J call TRBJ1-5; no clear D gene. The length of the CDR3 is 13 residues. Germline CDR1 and CDR2: LNHDA and SQIVND (reference sequence). The V gene lost 6 bases and the J gene lost 7 bases, with 13 bases spanning the gap.

The CDR3 here is CASSPAGTKETQYF. CDR3 in DNA: TGTGCCAGCAGCCCGGCCGGGACGAAAGAGACCCAGTACTTC. The V call is TRBV6-5, the J call TRBJ2-5; D might be TRBD1 or TRBD2, each matching 5 bases. Per the germline V gene, CDR1 is MNHEY and CDR2 is SVGAGI. This CDR3 region has 14 residues. Deletions cut 6 bases from V and 3 bases from J, with 14 bases between.

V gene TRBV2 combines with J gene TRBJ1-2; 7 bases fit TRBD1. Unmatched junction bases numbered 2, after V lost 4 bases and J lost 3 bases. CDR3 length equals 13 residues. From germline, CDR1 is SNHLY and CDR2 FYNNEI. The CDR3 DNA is TGTGCCAGCAGTGGGGACAGTTACTATGGCTACACCTTC. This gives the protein CASSGDSYYGYTF.

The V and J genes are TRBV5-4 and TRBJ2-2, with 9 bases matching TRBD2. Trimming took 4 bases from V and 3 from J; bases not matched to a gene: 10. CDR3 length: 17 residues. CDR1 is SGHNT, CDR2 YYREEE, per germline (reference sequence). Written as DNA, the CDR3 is TGTGCCAGCAGCCCTCTCTTCAGCGGGGGGTACACCGGGGAGCTGTTTTTT. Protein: CASSPLFSGGYTGELFF.

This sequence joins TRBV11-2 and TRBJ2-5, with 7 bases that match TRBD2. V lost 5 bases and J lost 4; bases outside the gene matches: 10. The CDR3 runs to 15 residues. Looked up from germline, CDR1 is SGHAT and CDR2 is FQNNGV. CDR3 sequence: CASSPESGVGETQYF. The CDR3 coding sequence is TGTGCCAGCAGCCCTGAGAGCGGGGTCGGAGAGACCCAGTACTTC.

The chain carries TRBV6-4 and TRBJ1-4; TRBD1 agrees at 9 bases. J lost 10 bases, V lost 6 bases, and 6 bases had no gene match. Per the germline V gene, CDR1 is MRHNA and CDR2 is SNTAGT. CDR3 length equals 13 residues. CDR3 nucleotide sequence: TGTGCCAGCAGCACCGACAGGGGGGGAAAACTGTTTTTT. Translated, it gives CASSTDRGGKLFF.

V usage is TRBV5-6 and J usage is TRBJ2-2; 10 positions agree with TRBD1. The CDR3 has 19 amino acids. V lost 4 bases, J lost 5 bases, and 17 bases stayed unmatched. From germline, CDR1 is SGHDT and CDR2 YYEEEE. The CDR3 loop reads CASSTIKTGGWFETGELFF. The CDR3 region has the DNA TGTGCCAGCAGCACAATTAAGACAGGGGGCTGGTTTGAGACCGGGGAGCTGTTTTTT.

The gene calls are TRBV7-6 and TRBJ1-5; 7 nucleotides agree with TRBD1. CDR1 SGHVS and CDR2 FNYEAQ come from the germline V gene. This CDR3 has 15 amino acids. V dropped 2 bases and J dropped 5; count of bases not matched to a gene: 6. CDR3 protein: CASSLRTGYDQPQHF. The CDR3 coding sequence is TGTGCCAGCAGCTTACGGACAGGATATGATCAGCCCCAGCATTTT.

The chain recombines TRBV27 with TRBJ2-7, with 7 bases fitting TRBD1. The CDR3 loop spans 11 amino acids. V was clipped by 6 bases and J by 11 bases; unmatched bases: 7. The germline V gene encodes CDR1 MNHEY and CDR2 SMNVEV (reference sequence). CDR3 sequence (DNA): TGTGCCAGCAGACATCGGGACAGCGAGTACTTC. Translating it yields CASRHRDSEYF.

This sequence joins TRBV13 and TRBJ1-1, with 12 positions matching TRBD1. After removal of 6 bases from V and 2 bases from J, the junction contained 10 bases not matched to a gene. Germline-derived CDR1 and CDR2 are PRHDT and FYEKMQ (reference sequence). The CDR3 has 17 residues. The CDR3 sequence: CASSPMGQGAGNTEAFF. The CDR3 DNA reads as TGTGCCAGCAGTCCTATGGGACAGGGGGCCGGTAACACTGAAGCTTTCTTT.

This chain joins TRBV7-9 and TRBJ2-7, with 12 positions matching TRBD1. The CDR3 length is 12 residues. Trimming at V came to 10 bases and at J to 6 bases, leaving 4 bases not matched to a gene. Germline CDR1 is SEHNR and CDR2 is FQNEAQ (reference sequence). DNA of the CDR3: TGTGCCACGGGGACAGGGGGCTCCGAGCAGTACTTC. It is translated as CATGTGGSEQYF.

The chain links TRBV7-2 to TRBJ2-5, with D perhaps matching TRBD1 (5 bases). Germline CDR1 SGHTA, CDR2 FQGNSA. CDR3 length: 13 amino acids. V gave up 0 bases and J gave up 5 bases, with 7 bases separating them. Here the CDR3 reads CASSLARGETQYF. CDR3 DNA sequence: TGTGCCAGCAGCTTAGCAAGGGGTGAGACCCAGTACTTC.